These T cell receptor beta chains were read from a single sample in a study of blood T cell repertoires in COVID-19. The assay was immunoSEQ multiplex PCR, and TCRdb's table has in-frame clones only and misses some. The table shows more than 85,000 clones, with roughly 92% occurring only once. The sequenced sample consisted of peripheral blood. These TCRs come from a woman in her forties or fifties with COVID-19, enrolled during active disease. The conserved cysteine and the conserved F or W are not part of the CDR3 here. The order of the fields is J gene, V gene, clone size, D gene, CDR3 protein. A D gene is named only where the DNA matches it firmly. Clone size is stated in some rows and not others, as once, few, many or a class when expanded.

j_call: TRBJ1-6
v_call: TRBV5-6
clone_size: once
d_call: NA
cdr3_aa: ASSFGRENSPLH

j_call: TRBJ1-2
v_call: TRBV5-1
clone_size: NA
d_call: TRBD1
cdr3_aa: ASSFDRGLPYGYT

j_call: TRBJ2-7
v_call: TRBV9
clone_size: NA
d_call: TRBD2
cdr3_aa: ASSVEIGEGYEQY

j_call: TRBJ2-1
v_call: TRBV11-3
clone_size: NA
d_call: TRBD2
cdr3_aa: ASSRGVAGYNEQF

j_call: TRBJ1-6
v_call: TRBV25-1
clone_size: few
d_call: NA
cdr3_aa: ASSDLRVRNNSPLH

j_call: TRBJ1-5
v_call: TRBV28
clone_size: NA
d_call: TRBD1
cdr3_aa: ASSRQGKPGQPQH

j_call: TRBJ2-2
v_call: TRBV6-1
clone_size: NA
d_call: TRBD2
cdr3_aa: ASSEPGLGAGELF

j_call: TRBJ1-5
v_call: TRBV30
clone_size: NA
d_call: NA
cdr3_aa: AWSEDGDQPQH

j_call: TRBJ1-5
v_call: TRBV19
clone_size: few
d_call: TRBD1
cdr3_aa: ASSSRGGQGLDNQPQH

j_call: TRBJ2-2
v_call: TRBV24-1
clone_size: NA
d_call: TRBD1
cdr3_aa: AARTGPNTGELF

j_call: TRBJ2-5
v_call: TRBV30
clone_size: NA
d_call: TRBD1
cdr3_aa: AWGRTGGEETQY

j_call: TRBJ1-1
v_call: TRBV6-5
clone_size: NA
d_call: TRBD1
cdr3_aa: ASSTDRGNTEAF

j_call: TRBJ1-5
v_call: TRBV24-1
clone_size: NA
d_call: NA
cdr3_aa: ATSEPGGGNQPQH

j_call: TRBJ1-1
v_call: TRBV30
clone_size: NA
d_call: NA
cdr3_aa: AWSNGDTEAF

j_call: TRBJ2-5
v_call: TRBV11-2
clone_size: NA
d_call: TRBD2
cdr3_aa: ASSSRVAGGQETQY

j_call: TRBJ2-2
v_call: TRBV7-6
clone_size: NA
d_call: TRBD2
cdr3_aa: ASSPGGTGELF

j_call: TRBJ2-3
v_call: TRBV5-1
clone_size: NA
d_call: NA
cdr3_aa: ASSFPDRGIQGISTDTQY

j_call: TRBJ2-3
v_call: TRBV5-4
clone_size: once
d_call: NA
cdr3_aa: ASSLGLGGGRTDTQY

j_call: TRBJ1-1
v_call: TRBV30
clone_size: NA
d_call: NA
cdr3_aa: AWGGLNTEAF

j_call: TRBJ2-4
v_call: TRBV4-2
clone_size: NA
d_call: TRBD2
cdr3_aa: ASSQEGLAGGNKNIQY

j_call: TRBJ1-2
v_call: TRBV4-3
clone_size: NA
d_call: NA
cdr3_aa: ASSQDRGVVGGYT

j_call: TRBJ2-3
v_call: TRBV7-2
clone_size: NA
d_call: NA
cdr3_aa: ASSSLGTDTQY

j_call: TRBJ1-2
v_call: TRBV2
clone_size: NA
d_call: NA
cdr3_aa: ASSEFGSGTIYGYT